This T cell receptor beta chain was sequenced during a study of Ad26.COV2.S vaccination and SARS-CoV-2 variants. Study at large: Enrolled in COV1001, the donor was in the Ad26.COV2.S trial arm, which received the vaccine.

Per the germline V gene, CDR1 is SEHNR and CDR2 is FQNEAQ (reference sequence). This CDR3 is built from 16 residues. V dropped 11 bases and J dropped 2 bases, with 21 bases sitting between them. The method was immunoSEQ multiplex PCR; TCRdb's version includes in-frame clones alone and lacks a portion of them. The sample carries hundreds of thousands of clones, roughly 89% recorded once. The treatment is: some 20 received Ad26.COV2.S at low or high dose, single or two shots; several received placebo; per-sample allocation not given. Day 63 after the first vaccine or placebo injection was the time point for sampling. An adult of 18-55 years in Boston served as donor.

This TCR derives from a person aged 18 to 65 who received the Ad26.COV2.S COVID-19 vaccine or a placebo. The V gene is TRBV7-9, the J gene TRBJ2-2; a weak D match, TRBD1 (5 bases). Specimen: peripheral blood, collected in a trial of Ad26.COV2.S vaccine versus placebo. The CDR3 bases are TGTGCCCTTCCTCCCTGGGGCAGTCCAAACACCGGGGAGCTGTTTTTT. Translation: CALPPWGSPNTGELFF. Supplemented by reference TRBV7-9 and TRBJ2-2, the full variable domain reads DTGVSQNPRHKITKRGQNVTFRCDPISEHNRLYWYRQTLGQGPEFLTYFQNEAQLEKSRLLSDRFSAERPKGSFSTLEIQRTEQGDSAMYLCALPPWGSPNTGELFFGEGSRLTVL.